This TCR beta chain derives from a study of blood T cell repertoires in COVID-19. Study-level background: Collection of acute and convalescent COVID-19 samples took place in the United States, Italy and Spain. T cells, B-cell-depleted T cells, or PBMCs provided the cDNA or gDNA that served as material.

CDR1 and CDR2 (germline): MDHEN, SYDVKM. CDR3 length: 18 amino acids. Germline trimming cut 11 bases from V and 0 bases from J; bases unmatched to any gene: 16. Source study methods: Estimated nucleated cell counts came from reference gene primer amplification. Here immunoSEQ multiplex PCR was the method, and the copy in TCRdb shows in-frame clones only, minus some. Clone size and V and J calls were adopted from that table, with D and trimming inferred from the DNA. This sample has approximately 470,000 clones, with 75% to 90% found just once. V is TRBV28 and J is TRBJ1-4, with 9 bases aligning to TRBD1. This TCR derives from a human donor in a cohort sampled during active COVID-19. The sequencing sample was made of peripheral blood. CDR3 protein: CASTFGGTGLATNEKLFF. The CDR3 DNA is TGTGCCTCCACCTTCGGGGGGACAGGGCTTGCAACTAATGAAAAACTGTTTTTT.